Following are 26 T cell receptor beta chains from one sample sequenced in a study of blood T cell repertoires in COVID-19. The table came from immunoSEQ multiplex PCR; TCRdb's copy has only in-frame clones and leaves some out. This sample carries some 300,000 clones, around 90% of them seen once, and the ten largest clones take 6.3%. The sequenced material came from peripheral blood. These receptor sequences come from a woman in her 50s with COVID-19, enrolled during active disease.

The chain combines TRBV7-9 with TRBJ1-1, with 9 positions matching TRBD1. The ends lost 2 bases at V and 0 bases at J; junction bases unmatched: 7. Germline V gives CDR1 SEHNR, CDR2 FQNEAQ (reference sequence). There are 17 residues in the CDR3. The CDR3 region is CASSLTGTGLMNTEAFF. The CDR3 DNA sequence: TGTGCCAGCAGCTTAACCGGGACAGGGTTAATGAACACTGAAGCTTTCTTT.

This chain joins TRBV19 and TRBJ2-6; possible D gene TRBD2, 5 bases. This CDR3 spans 16 amino acids. Deletions cut 5 bases from V and 1 base from J, with 12 bases between. Germline lookup yields CDR1 LNHDA and CDR2 SQIVND (reference sequence). CDR3 residues: CASSPRPGSGANVLTF. The CDR3 DNA is TGTGCCAGTAGTCCCAGACCGGGGTCTGGGGCCAACGTCCTGACTTTC. Full variable domain (rest looked up from reference TRBV19 and TRBJ2-6): DGGITQSPKYLFRKEGQNVTLSCEQNLNHDAMYWYRQDPGQGLRLIYYSQIVNDFQKGDIAEGYSVSREKKESFPLTVTSAQKNPTAFYLCASSPRPGSGANVLTFGAGSRLTVL.

This chain uses TRBV10-1 with TRBJ2-3, with 8 positions matching TRBD2. This CDR3 comprises 15 residues. The junction had 9 bases not matched to a gene; V was cut back by 6 bases and J by 4 bases. Germline V gene sequence: CDR1 WNHNN, CDR2 SYGVQD (reference sequence). The CDR3 is CASRVATSGADTQYF. CDR3 bases: TGCGCCAGCAGAGTCGCTACTAGCGGCGCAGATACGCAGTATTTT.

The V and J genes are TRBV7-2 and TRBJ2-7, with 13 bases that match TRBD2. CDR3 length: 16 amino acids. Unmatched junction bases numbered 9, after V lost 4 bases and J lost 6 bases. CDR1 SGHTA and CDR2 FQGNSA come from the germline V gene. CDR3 in DNA: TGTGCCAGCAGCTGGCGTAGGACTAGCGGGGGCGGCGAGCAGTACTTC. The encoded protein is CASSWRRTSGGGEQYF.

The chain carries TRBV6-5 and TRBJ1-5; D gene unclear. Trimming took 7 bases from V and 2 from J, leaving 15 bases between them. This CDR3 spans 15 amino acids. Per the germline V gene, CDR1 is MNHEY and CDR2 is SVGAGI. The CDR3 bases are TGTGCCAGCAAGGGCGAGGGAAAAGGCAATCAGCCCCAGCATTTT. Translating gives CASKGEGKGNQPQHF.

The V gene is TRBV5-1, the J gene TRBJ1-3; maybe TRBD1 (5 bases). The V gene lost 4 bases and the J gene lost 0 bases, with 11 bases spanning the gap. CDR3 length equals 15 residues. CDR1 SGHRS and CDR2 YFSETQ come from the germline V gene. CDR3: CASSDGTTSGNTIYF. CDR3 nucleotides: TGCGCCAGCAGCGACGGGACTACCTCTGGAAACACCATATATTTT.

The chain employs TRBV5-4 and TRBJ2-5; 8 nucleotides agree with TRBD2. V trimming: 4 bases; J trimming: 1 base; junction bases outside the gene matches: 9. Germline V lookup: CDR1 SGHNT, CDR2 YYREEE (reference sequence). This CDR3 region has 16 residues. CDR3 sequence reads: CASSRASGRAQETQYF. DNA of the CDR3: TGTGCCAGCAGCCGAGCCTCCGGGAGGGCCCAAGAGACCCAGTACTTC.

The chain carries TRBV6-5 and TRBJ1-2; possibly TRBD1 for D (5 bases). The CDR3 loop spans 13 amino acids. Looked up from germline, CDR1 is MNHEY and CDR2 is SVGAGI. V was shortened by 7 bases and J by 0 bases, with 9 bases between the two germline ends. The chain's CDR3 is CASKEGPNYGYTF. For the CDR3, the DNA is TGTGCCAGCAAGGAGGGGCCTAACTATGGCTACACCTTC.

The rearrangement uses TRBV27 and TRBJ2-7; 8 bases line up with TRBD1. Germline V CDR1 and CDR2: MNHEY, SMNVEV (reference sequence). V was clipped by 7 bases and J by 3 bases; unmatched bases: 14. The CDR3 has 16 residues. The CDR3 loop reads CASNLGGTGVLYEQYF. The DNA for the CDR3 is TGTGCCAGCAACTTAGGGGGGACAGGAGTACTCTACGAGCAGTACTTC.

The chain joins TRBV3-1 (or the pseudogene TRBV3-2) to TRBJ2-7; TRBD2 matches at 10 bases. The ends lost 0 bases at V and 7 bases at J; junction bases unmatched: 6. The CDR3 contains 15 residues. From germline, CDR1 is LGHDT and CDR2 YNNKEL (reference sequence). The chain's CDR3 is CASSQELAGAREQYF. CDR3 nucleotide sequence: TGTGCCAGCAGCCAAGAGCTAGCGGGAGCGAGGGAGCAGTACTTC.

This clone was seen a few times. The genes are TRBV5-4 and TRBJ2-2; 12 bases align to TRBD1. This CDR3 is 17 amino acids long. CDR1 is SGHNT and CDR2 is YYREEE in the germline V gene (reference sequence). The ends lost 4 bases at V and 7 bases at J; junction bases unmatched: 11. In DNA form, the CDR3 reads TGTGCCAGCAGCCCGGTACGGGGACAGGGGGCCGGCGGGGAGCTGTTTTTT. This encodes CASSPVRGQGAGGELFF.

This clone was detected a few times. This chain connects TRBV12-3 or TRBV12-4 to TRBJ1-5, with 7 bases lining up with TRBD1. CDR3 length: 13 residues. Unmatched junction bases numbered 3, after V lost 6 bases and J lost 4 bases. In nucleotides, the CDR3 is TGTGCCAGCAGACTGACAGGGAATCAGCCCCAGCATTTT. Residues: CASRLTGNQPQHF.

The chain links TRBV7-2 to TRBJ1-4; 9 bases map to TRBD1. Per the germline V gene, CDR1 is SGHTA and CDR2 is FQGNSA. V gave up 5 bases and J gave up 3 bases; unmatched junction bases: 10. The CDR3 has 17 amino acids. CDR3 sequence: CASSLGQGLRSNEKLFF. In DNA form, the CDR3 reads TGTGCCAGCAGCCTAGGACAGGGGTTACGGTCTAATGAAAAACTGTTTTTT.

The chain links TRBV11-1 to TRBJ2-1, with 11 bases fitting TRBD2. Trimming removed 2 bases from V and 6 bases from J; junction bases left unmatched: 3. Germline V gene data show CDR1 as SGHAT and CDR2 as FQDESV (reference sequence). There are 15 residues in the CDR3. The CDR3 DNA follows: TGTGCCAGCAGCTTACCACTAGCGGGAGTCAATGAGCAGTTCTTC. Translating it yields CASSLPLAGVNEQFF.

The chain recombines TRBV7-8 with TRBJ2-1, with D possibly TRBD2 on 5 matching bases. V was cut by 5 bases and J by 7 bases, with 12 bases left in between. There are 13 residues in the CDR3. The germline gives CDR1 SGHVS, CDR2 FQNEAQ. The CDR3 DNA reads as TGTGCCAGCAGCCCTATGACTAAGAATGAGCAGTTCTTC. Its translation: CASSPMTKNEQFF.

This sequence joins TRBV7-9 and TRBJ2-1; maybe TRBD1 (6 bases). The CDR3 length is 14 residues. From germline, CDR1 is SEHNR and CDR2 FQNEAQ (reference sequence). V shed 2 bases and J shed 3 bases, with 8 bases lying between them. DNA of the CDR3: TGTGCCAGCAGCTTAACAGGGTTCTACAATGAGCAGTTCTTC. It encodes CASSLTGFYNEQFF.

The J gene is TRBJ1-5, the V gene TRBV3-1 (or the pseudogene TRBV3-2), with D perhaps matching TRBD1 (6 bases). This CDR3 spans 16 amino acids. V lost 1 base, J lost 4 bases, and 14 bases lay in between. Germline V lookup: CDR1 LGHDT, CDR2 YNNKEL (reference sequence). The CDR3 spells CASSQGYPTGNQPQHF. In nucleotides, the CDR3 is TGTGCCAGCAGCCAAGGGTACCCAACAGGGAATCAGCCCCAGCATTTT.

This chain joins TRBV18 and TRBJ1-1, with TRBD1 matching over 7 bases. With 4 bases clipped from V and 0 bases from J, the junction kept 5 bases outside the gene matches. Germline lookup yields CDR1 KGHSH and CDR2 LQKENI. There are 15 residues in the CDR3. CDR3 nucleotides: TGTGCCAGCTCACTAGGACAGGACATGAACACTGAAGCTTTCTTT. The encoded protein is CASSLGQDMNTEAFF.

The chain joins TRBV11-2 to TRBJ1-2; 8 positions match TRBD1. Germline CDR1 reads SGHAT; CDR2 reads FQNNGV. With 4 bases clipped from V and 7 bases from J, the junction kept 8 bases outside the gene matches. The CDR3 is 14 amino acids. This CDR3 is CASSSSGGRGGYTF. As DNA, the CDR3 is TGTGCCAGCAGCTCCTCAGGGGGCAGGGGTGGCTACACCTTC.

The rearrangement links TRBV7-9 to TRBJ2-3; D is possibly TRBD2 (6 bases). The germline CDR1 and CDR2 sequences are SEHNR and FQNEAQ (reference sequence). Trimming left V 10 bases short and J 0 bases short, with 17 bases between. This CDR3 has 15 amino acids. The CDR3 region is CATVIAATSTDTQYF. The CDR3 nucleotides read TGTGCCACCGTAATAGCGGCAACTAGCACAGATACGCAGTATTTT.

With regard to this clone: One end of the junction is discordant with germline, which a read error may explain. This chain connects TRBV7-9 to TRBJ2-4; a possible D gene is TRBD1 (5 bases). The CDR3 sequence is 12 residues long. CDR1 and CDR2 (germline): SEHNR, FQNEAQ (reference sequence). For the CDR3, the DNA is TGTGCCAGCAGCTTAGCAACAGGAAGTAATGTCTTC. It specifies CASSLATGSNVF.

CDR3 nucleotide sequence: TGTGCCAGCACCCTAGCGGGAGTAGGGGAGACCCAGTACTTC. Translated, it gives CASTLAGVGETQYF. The chain couples TRBV7-9 to TRBJ2-5, with 10 bases that match TRBD2. The CDR3 extends over 14 amino acids. V dropped 7 bases and J dropped 5; count of bases not matched to a gene: 7. Germline CDR1 SEHNR, CDR2 FQNEAQ (reference sequence).

V and J are TRBV18 and TRBJ2-7; D uncertain. Germline V gene data show CDR1 as KGHSH and CDR2 as LQKENI. Trimming left V 3 bases short and J 6 bases short, with 6 bases between. The CDR3 contains 11 residues. CDR3 protein: CASSPLSEQYF. CDR3 coding DNA: TGTGCCAGCTCACCCCTGTCCGAGCAGTACTTC.

V and J are TRBV24-1 and TRBJ2-2; D is undetermined. The CDR3 runs 14 residues. Germline CDR1 is KGHDR and CDR2 is SFDVKD. V lost 9 bases to trimming and J lost 1 base, with 11 bases between them. The CDR3 sequence: CATETLLNTGELFF. CDR3 DNA: TGTGCCACCGAGACTCTCCTGAACACCGGGGAGCTGTTTTTT.

The rearrangement joins TRBV30 to TRBJ2-7; 11 bases are a match to TRBD1. The CDR3 covers 14 residues. Germline CDR1 GTSNPN, CDR2 SVGIG (reference sequence). V was clipped by 6 bases and J by 3 bases; unmatched bases: 7. The CDR3 sequence is CACLRDRGIYEQYF. Written as DNA, the CDR3 is TGTGCCTGTCTCCGGGACAGGGGGATCTACGAGCAGTACTTC. The full variable domain, its missing parts supplied by reference TRBV30 and TRBJ2-7, is SQTIHQWPATLVQPVGSPLSLECTVEGTSNPNLYWYRQAAGRGLQLLFYSVGIGQISSEVPQNLSASRPQDRQFILSSKKLLLSDSGFYLCACLRDRGIYEQYFGPGTRLTVT.

This rearrangement joins TRBV4-1 to TRBJ1-1; 8 bases line up with TRBD1. This CDR3 has 17 amino acids. Germline V gene lookup returns CDR1 MGHRA and CDR2 YSYEKL. V lost 5 bases to trimming and J lost 1 base; unmatched junction nucleotides: 12. The CDR3 region has the DNA TGCGCCAGCAGCAACTCAGGGGGCCTTTATGGGAACACTGAAGCTTTCTTT. Residues: CASSNSGGLYGNTEAFF.